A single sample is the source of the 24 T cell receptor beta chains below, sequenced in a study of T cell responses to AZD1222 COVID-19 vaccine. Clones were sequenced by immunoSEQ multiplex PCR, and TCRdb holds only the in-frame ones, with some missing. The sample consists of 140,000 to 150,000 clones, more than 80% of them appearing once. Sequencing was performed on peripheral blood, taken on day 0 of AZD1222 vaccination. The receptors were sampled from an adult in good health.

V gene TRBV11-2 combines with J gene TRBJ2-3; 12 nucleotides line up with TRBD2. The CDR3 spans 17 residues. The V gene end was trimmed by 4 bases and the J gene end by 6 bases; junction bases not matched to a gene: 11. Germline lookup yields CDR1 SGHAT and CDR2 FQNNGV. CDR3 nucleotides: TGTGCCAGCAGCTCCGGGCTAGCGGGGGGGCCGCGGGATACGCAGTATTTT. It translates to CASSSGLAGGPRDTQYF.

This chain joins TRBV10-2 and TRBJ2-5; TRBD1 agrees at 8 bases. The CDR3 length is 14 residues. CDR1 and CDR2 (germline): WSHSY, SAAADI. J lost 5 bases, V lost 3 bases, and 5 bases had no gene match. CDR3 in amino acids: CASSDWTGLETQYF. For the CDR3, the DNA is TGCGCCAGCAGTGATTGGACAGGGTTGGAGACCCAGTACTTC.

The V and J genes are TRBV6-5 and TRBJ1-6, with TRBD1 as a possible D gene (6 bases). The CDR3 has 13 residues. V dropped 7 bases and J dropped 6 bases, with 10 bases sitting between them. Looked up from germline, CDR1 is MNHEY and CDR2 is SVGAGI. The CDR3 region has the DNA TGTGCCAGCACACAGGGAGCTAATTCACCCCTCCACTTT. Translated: CASTQGANSPLHF.

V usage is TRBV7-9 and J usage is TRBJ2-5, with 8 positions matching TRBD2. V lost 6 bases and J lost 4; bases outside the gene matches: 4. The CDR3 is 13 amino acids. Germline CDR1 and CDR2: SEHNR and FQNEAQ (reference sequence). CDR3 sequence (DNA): TGTGCCAGCAGGGAAGCGGGGGTAGAGACCCAGTACTTC. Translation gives CASREAGVETQYF.

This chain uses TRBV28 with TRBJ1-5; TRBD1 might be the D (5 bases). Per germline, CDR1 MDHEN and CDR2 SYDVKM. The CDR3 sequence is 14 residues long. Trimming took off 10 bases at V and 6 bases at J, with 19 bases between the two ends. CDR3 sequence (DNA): TGTGCCACCGGGGACCCACCCGAGGGTCAGCCCCAGCATTTT. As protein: CATGDPPEGQPQHF.

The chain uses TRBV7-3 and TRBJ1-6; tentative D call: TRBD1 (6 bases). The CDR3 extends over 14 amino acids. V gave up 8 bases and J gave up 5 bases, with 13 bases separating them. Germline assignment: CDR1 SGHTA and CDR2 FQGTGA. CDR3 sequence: CASSGGSHNSPLHF. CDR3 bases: TGTGCCAGCTCCGGGGGCAGCCATAATTCACCCCTCCACTTT.

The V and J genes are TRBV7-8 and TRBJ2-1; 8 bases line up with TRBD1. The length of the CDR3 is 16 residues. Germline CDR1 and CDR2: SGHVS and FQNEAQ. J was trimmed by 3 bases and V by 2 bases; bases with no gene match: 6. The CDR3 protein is CASSLQVGQGYNEQFF. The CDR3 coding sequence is TGTGCCAGCAGCTTACAGGTAGGACAGGGCTACAATGAGCAGTTCTTC.

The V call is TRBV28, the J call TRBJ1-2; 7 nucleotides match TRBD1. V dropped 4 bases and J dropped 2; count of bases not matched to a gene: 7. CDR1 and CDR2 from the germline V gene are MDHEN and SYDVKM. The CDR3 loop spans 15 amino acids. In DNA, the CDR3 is TGTGCCAGCAGTTCCACCCTCAGGGGGAACTATGGCTACACCTTC. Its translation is CASSSTLRGNYGYTF.

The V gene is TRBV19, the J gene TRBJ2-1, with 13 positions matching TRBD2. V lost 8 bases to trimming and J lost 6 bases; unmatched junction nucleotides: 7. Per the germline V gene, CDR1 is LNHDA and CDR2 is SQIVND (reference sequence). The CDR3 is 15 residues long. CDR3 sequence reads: CASAGLAGSRNEQFF. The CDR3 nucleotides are TGTGCCAGTGCGGGACTAGCGGGATCTCGCAATGAGCAGTTCTTC.

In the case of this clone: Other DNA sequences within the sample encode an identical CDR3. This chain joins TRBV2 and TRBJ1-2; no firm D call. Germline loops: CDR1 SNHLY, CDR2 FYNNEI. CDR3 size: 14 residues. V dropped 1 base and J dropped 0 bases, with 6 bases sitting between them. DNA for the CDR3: TGTGCCAGCAGTGAAGGTACAGCTAACTATGGCTACACCTTC. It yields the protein CASSEGTANYGYTF.

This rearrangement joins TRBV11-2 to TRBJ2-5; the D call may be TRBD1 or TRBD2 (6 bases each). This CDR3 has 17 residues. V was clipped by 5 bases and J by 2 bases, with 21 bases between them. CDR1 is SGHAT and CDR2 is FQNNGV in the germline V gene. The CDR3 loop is CASSPRLGGLLQETQYF. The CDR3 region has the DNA TGTGCCAGCAGCCCCCGGCTAGGGGGGCTACTTCAAGAGACCCAGTACTTC.

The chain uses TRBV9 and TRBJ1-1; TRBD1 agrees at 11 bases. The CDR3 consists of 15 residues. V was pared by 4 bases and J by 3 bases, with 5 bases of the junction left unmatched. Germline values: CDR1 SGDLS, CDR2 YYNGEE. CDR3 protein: CASSRTGGTDTEAFF. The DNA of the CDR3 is TGTGCCAGCAGCCGGACAGGGGGCACGGACACTGAAGCTTTCTTT.

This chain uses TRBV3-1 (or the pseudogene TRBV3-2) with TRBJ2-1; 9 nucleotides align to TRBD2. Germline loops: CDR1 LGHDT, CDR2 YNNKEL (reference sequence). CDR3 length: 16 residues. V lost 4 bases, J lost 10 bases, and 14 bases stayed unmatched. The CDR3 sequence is CASSPPRLAVLGEQFF. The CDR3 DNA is TGTGCCAGCAGCCCCCCGAGACTAGCGGTCCTCGGGGAGCAGTTCTTC.

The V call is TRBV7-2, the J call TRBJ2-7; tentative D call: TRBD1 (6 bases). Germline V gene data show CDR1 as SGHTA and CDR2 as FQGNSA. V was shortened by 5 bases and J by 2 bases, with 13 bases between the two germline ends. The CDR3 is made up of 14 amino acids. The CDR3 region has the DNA TGTGCCAGCAGCACCCTGACAGGTACCTACGAGCAGTACTTC. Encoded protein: CASSTLTGTYEQYF.

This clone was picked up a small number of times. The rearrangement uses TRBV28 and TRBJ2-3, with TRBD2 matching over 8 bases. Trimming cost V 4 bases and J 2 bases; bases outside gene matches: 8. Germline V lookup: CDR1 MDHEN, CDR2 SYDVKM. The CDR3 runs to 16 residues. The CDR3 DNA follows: TGTGCCAGCAGTTCTCCGGGAGCGGGAGACACAGATACGCAGTATTTT. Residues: CASSSPGAGDTDTQYF. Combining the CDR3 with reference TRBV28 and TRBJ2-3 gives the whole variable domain DVKVTQSSRYLVKRTGEKVFLECVQDMDHENMFWYRQDPGLGLRLIYFSYDVKMKEKGDIPEGYSVSREKKERFSLILESASTNQTSMYLCASSSPGAGDTDTQYFGPGTRLTVL.

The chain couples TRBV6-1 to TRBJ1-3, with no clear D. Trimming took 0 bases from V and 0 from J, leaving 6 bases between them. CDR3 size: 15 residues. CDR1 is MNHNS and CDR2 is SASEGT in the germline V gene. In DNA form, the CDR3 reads TGTGCCAGCAGTGAAGCGCTGGGCTCTGGAAACACCATATATTTT. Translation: CASSEALGSGNTIYF.

Here the CDR3 DNA reads TGTGCCAGCAGCGACCTGACAGCGAGCTACGAGCAGTACTTC. This codes for CASSDLTASYEQYF. The chain employs TRBV5-5 and TRBJ2-7, with D tentatively TRBD1 (5 bases). Per the germline V gene, CDR1 is SGHKS and CDR2 is YYEKEE (reference sequence). The CDR3 runs 14 residues. V gave up 4 bases and J gave up 3 bases, with 14 bases separating them.

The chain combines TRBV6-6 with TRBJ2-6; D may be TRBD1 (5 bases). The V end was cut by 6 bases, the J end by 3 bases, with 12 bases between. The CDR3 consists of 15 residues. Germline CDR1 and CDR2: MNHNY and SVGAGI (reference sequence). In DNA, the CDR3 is TGTGCCAGCAGACCCCCCACAGGTGGGGCCAACGTCCTGACTTTC. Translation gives CASRPPTGGANVLTF.

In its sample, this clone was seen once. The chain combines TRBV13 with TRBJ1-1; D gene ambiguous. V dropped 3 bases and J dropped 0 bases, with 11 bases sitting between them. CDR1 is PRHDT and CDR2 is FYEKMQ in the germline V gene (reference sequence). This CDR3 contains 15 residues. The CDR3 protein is CASSFQTRLNTEAFF. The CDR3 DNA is TGTGCCAGCAGCTTCCAGACCAGACTGAACACTGAAGCTTTCTTT.

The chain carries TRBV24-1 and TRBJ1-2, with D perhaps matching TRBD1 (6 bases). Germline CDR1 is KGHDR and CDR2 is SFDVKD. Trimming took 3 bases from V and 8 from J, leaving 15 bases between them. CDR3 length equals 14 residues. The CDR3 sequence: CATSDGYRAGGYTF. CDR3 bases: TGTGCCACCAGTGATGGATACAGGGCAGGCGGCTACACCTTC.

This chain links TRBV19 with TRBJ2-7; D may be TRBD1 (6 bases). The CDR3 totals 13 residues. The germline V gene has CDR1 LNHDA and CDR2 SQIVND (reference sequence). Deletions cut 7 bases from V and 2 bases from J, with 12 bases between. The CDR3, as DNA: TGTGCCAGTAACACAGGACAGACCTACGAGCAGTACTTC. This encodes CASNTGQTYEQYF.

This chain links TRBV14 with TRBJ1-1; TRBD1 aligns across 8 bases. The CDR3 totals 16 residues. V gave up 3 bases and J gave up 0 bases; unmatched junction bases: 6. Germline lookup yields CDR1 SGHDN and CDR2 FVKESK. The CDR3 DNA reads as TGTGCCAGCAGCCAGCGTCGGACAGGGTTGAACACTGAAGCTTTCTTT. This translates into CASSQRRTGLNTEAFF.

The CDR3 loop reads CASSNIAFEIYGYTF. The CDR3 region has the DNA TGTGCCAGCAGCAATATTGCTTTTGAGATCTATGGCTACACCTTC. J is TRBJ1-2 and V is TRBV11-2; the D is unclear. The CDR3 has 15 amino acids. Germline loops: CDR1 SGHAT, CDR2 FQNNGV. Deletions cut 5 bases from V and 4 bases from J, with 17 bases between.

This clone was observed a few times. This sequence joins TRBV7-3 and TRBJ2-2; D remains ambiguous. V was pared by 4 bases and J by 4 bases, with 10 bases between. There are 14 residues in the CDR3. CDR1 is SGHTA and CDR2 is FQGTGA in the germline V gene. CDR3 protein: CASSSQDSTGELFF. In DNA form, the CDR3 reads TGTGCCAGCAGCTCACAAGACTCCACCGGGGAGCTGTTTTTT.